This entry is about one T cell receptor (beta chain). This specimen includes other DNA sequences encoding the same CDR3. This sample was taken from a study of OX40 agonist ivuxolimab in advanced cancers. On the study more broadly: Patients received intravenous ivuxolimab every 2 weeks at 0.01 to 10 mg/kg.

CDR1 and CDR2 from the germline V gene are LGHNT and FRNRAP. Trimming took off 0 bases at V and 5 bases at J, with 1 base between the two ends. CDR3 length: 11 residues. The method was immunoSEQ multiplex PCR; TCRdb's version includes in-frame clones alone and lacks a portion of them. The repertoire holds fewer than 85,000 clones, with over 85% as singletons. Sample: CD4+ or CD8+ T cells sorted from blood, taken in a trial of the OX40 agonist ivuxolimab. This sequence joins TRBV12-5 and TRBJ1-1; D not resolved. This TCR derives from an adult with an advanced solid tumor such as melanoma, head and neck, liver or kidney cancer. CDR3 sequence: CASGLVTEAFF. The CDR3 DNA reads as TGTGCTAGTGGTTTGGTTACTGAAGCTTTCTTT.